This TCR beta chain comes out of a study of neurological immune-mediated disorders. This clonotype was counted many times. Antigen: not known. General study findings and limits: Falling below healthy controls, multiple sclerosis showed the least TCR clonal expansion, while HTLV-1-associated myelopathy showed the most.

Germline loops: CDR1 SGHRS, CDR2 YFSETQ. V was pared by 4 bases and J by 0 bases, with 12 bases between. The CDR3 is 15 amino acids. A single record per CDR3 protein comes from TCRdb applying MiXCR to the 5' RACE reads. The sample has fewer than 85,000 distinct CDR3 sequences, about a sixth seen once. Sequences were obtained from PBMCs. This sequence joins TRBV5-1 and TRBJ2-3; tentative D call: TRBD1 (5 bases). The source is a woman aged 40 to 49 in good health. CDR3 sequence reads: CASSRPTESTDTQYF. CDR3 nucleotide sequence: TGCGCCAGCAGCCGCCCGACAGAGAGCACAGATACGCAGTATTTT.